This T cell receptor beta chain comes out of a study of cytomegalovirus exposure and HLA in healthy donors. Profiling relied on immunoSEQ multiplex PCR, and the TCRdb table lists in-frame clones only, not all of them. The profile shows about 160,000 clones, 70% to 90% of them singletons. On this clone: The target antigen is unknown.

V lost 0 bases to trimming and J lost 4 bases, with 19 bases between them. This CDR3 comprises 18 residues. Germline CDR1 reads LGHNT; CDR2 reads FRNRAP. The study's findings and limits: TCR beta chains numbering more than 150 were designated cytomegalovirus-associated.

This receptor was obtained from a young man in good health and CMV-seropositive. The source material was PBMCs. The gene calls are TRBV12-5 and TRBJ1-3, with D possibly matching TRBD1 (5 bases). CDR3 nucleotide sequence: TGTGCTAGTGGTTTGGTAGTTGGGCCAGGGCCGGACGGAAACACCATATATTTT. It translates to CASGLVVGPGPDGNTIYF.